The entry that follows covers one T cell receptor (beta chain) sequence. The antigen is undetermined. CDR1 and CDR2 from the germline V gene are SNHLY and FYNNEI. The CDR3 extends over 17 amino acids. The V and J ends lost 9 bases and 2 bases respectively, with 20 bases between them. The data originate from a study of identical twins. TCRdb processed the 5' RACE reads anew with MiXCR; each CDR3 protein has one entry. This table has 750,000 to 950,000 distinct CDR3 sequences, around 12% appearing once. General study findings and limits: Models predicted less out-of-frame TCR alpha sharing in monozygotic twins than was found.

All of the donors were Caucasians in good health. This sample was shared with a second study, whose subject was yellow fever vaccine responses in identical twins.

Sample: PBMCs. The V call is TRBV2, the J call TRBJ2-6, with D possibly matching TRBD1 (6 bases). This TCR was sampled from a woman aged 18-29 years in good health. CDR3 coding DNA: TGTGCCAGTAAGACTACAGGGAACGGCCCTGGGGCCAACGTCCTGACTTTC. It codes for CASKTTGNGPGANVLTF.